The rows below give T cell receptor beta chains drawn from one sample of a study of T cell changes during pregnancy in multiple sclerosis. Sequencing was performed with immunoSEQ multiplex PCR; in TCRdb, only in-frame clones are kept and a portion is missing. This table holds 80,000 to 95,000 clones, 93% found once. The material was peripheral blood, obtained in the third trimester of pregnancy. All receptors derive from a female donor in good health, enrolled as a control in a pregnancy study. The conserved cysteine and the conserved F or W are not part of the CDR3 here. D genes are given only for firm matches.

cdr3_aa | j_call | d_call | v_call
ASLDRDYSNQPQH | TRBJ1-5 | . | TRBV19
ASRIVTSGKETQY | TRBJ2-5 | TRBD2 | TRBV5-1
ASRFEANLAGGTDTQY | TRBJ2-3 | TRBD2 | TRBV25-1
ASSLTVTGGADEKLF | TRBJ1-4 | TRBD1 | TRBV5-5
ASSPGWGKNIQY | TRBJ2-4 | . | TRBV5-6
ASSSGTGGTGELF | TRBJ2-2 | TRBD1 | TRBV5-1
ASSHLAGDKTQY | TRBJ2-5 | TRBD2 | TRBV7-2
ASSLPNSGANVLT | TRBJ2-6 | . | TRBV5-1
ASSLLEGLIEAF | TRBJ1-1 | . | TRBV7-9
ASSYFAEPGTDTQY | TRBJ2-3 | . | TRBV6-6
ASSPKAGGSLPGANVLT | TRBJ2-6 | TRBD1 | TRBV5-4
AISERQGPGPNGAF | TRBJ1-1 | . | TRBV10-3
ASTRSLSPYSYEQY | TRBJ2-7 | . | TRBV11-2
ATRLPRDRTLSGANVLT | TRBJ2-6 | TRBD1 | TRBV7-2
ASSLLGDSLYGYT | TRBJ1-2 | TRBD1 | TRBV27
ASSLWGGTANYGYT | TRBJ1-2 | TRBD1 | TRBV5-6
SVEALGTGDYEQY | TRBJ2-7 | TRBD1 | TRBV29-1
ASSASTSTDTQY | TRBJ2-3 | . | TRBV2
ASSPGQVSNQPQH | TRBJ1-5 | TRBD1 | TRBV19
ASSPWAASATDTQY | TRBJ2-3 | . | TRBV7-9
ASSGAGQGGTEAF | TRBJ1-1 | TRBD1 | TRBV5-1
ASSVVRGSRTEAF | TRBJ1-1 | . | TRBV2
ASRHRVNQPQH | TRBJ1-5 | . | TRBV6-1
ASSQGQGGGNTIY | TRBJ1-3 | TRBD1 | TRBV4-2
ASSLGTGPGELF | TRBJ2-2 | TRBD1 | TRBV27
ASSLGGGDTEAF | TRBJ1-1 | . | TRBV5-1
ASSVQAGNIQY | TRBJ2-4 | . | TRBV6-1
ASSSGEANTGELF | TRBJ2-2 | . | TRBV11-2
ASSLVDLGYYEQY | TRBJ2-7 | . | TRBV5-5
SARRGGELF | TRBJ2-2 | . | TRBV29-1
ASSSRDYNSDEQF | TRBJ2-1 | TRBD2 | TRBV5-6
ASSGGQGGETQY | TRBJ2-5 | TRBD1 | TRBV5-1
ARDVKREVTDTQY | TRBJ2-3 | TRBD2 | TRBV7-4
ASSQDLGSETQY | TRBJ2-5 | . | TRBV4-1
ASSHSSTSGQETQY | TRBJ2-5 | TRBD2 | TRBV4-2
ASSISAGGEKLF | TRBJ1-4 | . | TRBV19
ASSQGGDYYEQY | TRBJ2-7 | . | TRBV4-2
ASSPLGQGSRNTIY | TRBJ1-3 | TRBD1 | TRBV18
ASSQVNGRIHEQY | TRBJ2-7 | . | TRBV4-1
ASSFPLAGGEDNEQF | TRBJ2-1 | TRBD2 | TRBV28
ASRNRGLYAGELF | TRBJ2-2 | TRBD1 | TRBV27
ASSPGHGYEQY | TRBJ2-7 | . | TRBV5-6
ASSPSRDRDEQY | TRBJ2-7 | TRBD1 | TRBV18
ASSLGTGTNTGELF | TRBJ2-2 | TRBD1 | TRBV7-2
ASSAETGTGELF | TRBJ2-2 | TRBD1 | TRBV9
ASSLGDRVTYEQY | TRBJ2-7 | TRBD1 | TRBV7-9
ASSFEGTRETQY | TRBJ2-5 | . | TRBV5-6
ASSLEAGWSGYT | TRBJ1-2 | . | TRBV7-2
ASSQEREGEYSPLH | TRBJ1-6 | . | TRBV4-1
ASTEREDFYEQY | TRBJ2-7 | TRBD2 | TRBV28
ATRDTNTEAF | TRBJ1-1 | . | TRBV6-5